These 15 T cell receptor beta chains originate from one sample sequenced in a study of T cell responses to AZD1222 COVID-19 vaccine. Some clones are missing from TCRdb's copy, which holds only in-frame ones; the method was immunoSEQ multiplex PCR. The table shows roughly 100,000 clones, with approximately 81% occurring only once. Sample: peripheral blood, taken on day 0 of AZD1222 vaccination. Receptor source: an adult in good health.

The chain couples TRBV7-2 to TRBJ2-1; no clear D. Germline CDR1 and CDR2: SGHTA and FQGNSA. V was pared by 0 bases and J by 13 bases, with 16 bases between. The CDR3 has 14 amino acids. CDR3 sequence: CASSLAPGNREQFF. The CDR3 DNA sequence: TGTGCCAGCAGCTTAGCCCCGGGTAATAGGGAACAGTTCTTC.

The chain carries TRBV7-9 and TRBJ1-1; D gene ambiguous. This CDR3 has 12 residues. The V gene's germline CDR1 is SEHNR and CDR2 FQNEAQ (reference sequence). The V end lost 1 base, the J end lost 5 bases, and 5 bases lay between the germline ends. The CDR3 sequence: CASSLEFTEAFF. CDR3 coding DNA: TGTGCCAGCAGCTTAGAATTTACTGAAGCTTTCTTT.

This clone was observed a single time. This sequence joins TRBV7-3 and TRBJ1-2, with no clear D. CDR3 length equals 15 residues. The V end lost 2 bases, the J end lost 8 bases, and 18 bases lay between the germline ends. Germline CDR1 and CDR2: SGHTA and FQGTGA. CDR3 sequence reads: CASSLRRVGSLGYTF. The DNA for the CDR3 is TGTGCCAGCAGCTTACGCCGGGTGGGGAGTCTAGGCTACACCTTC.

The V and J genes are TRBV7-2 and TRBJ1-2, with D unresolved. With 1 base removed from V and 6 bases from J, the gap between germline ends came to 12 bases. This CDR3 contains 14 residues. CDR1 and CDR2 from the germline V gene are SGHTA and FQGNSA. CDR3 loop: CASSLGLSIHGYTF. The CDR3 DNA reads TGTGCCAGCAGCTTAGGACTCTCAATTCATGGCTACACCTTC.

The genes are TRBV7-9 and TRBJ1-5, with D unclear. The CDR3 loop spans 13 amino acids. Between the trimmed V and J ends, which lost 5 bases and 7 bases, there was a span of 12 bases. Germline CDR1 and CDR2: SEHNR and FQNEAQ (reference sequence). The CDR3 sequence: CASSLHSGQPQHF. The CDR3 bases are TGTGCCAGCAGCCTTCATTCGGGGCAGCCCCAGCATTTT.

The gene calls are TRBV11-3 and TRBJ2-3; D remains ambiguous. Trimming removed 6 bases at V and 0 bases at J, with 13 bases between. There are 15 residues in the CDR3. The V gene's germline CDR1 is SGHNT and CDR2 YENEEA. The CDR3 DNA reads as TGTGCCAGCAGTTCCCGGACGGCTAGCACAGATACGCAGTATTTT. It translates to CASSSRTASTDTQYF.

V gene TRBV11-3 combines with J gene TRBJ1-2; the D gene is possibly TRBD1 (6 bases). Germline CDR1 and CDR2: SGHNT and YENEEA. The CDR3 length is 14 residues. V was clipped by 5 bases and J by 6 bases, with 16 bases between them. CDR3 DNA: TGTGCCAGCAGCCGGACCGGGCCAGGGGATGGCTACACCTTC. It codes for CASSRTGPGDGYTF. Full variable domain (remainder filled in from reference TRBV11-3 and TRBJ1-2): EAGVVQSPRYKIIEKKQPVAFWCNPISGHNTLYWYLQNLGQGPELLIRYENEEAVDDSQLPKDRFSAERLKGVDSTLKIQPAELGDSAVYLCASSRTGPGDGYTFGSGTRLTVV.

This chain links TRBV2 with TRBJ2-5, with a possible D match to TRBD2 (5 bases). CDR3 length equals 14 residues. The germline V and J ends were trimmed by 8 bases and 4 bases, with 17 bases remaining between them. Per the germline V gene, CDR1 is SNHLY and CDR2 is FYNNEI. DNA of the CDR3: TGTGCCAGCTCTCCCCGGAGGAGTTCAGAGACCCAGTACTTC. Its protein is CASSPRRSSETQYF.

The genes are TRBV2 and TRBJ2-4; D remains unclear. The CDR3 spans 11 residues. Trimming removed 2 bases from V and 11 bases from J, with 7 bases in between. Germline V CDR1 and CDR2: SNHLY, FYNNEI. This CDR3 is CASSESSFQYF. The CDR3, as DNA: TGTGCCAGCAGTGAAAGCTCTTTTCAGTACTTC.

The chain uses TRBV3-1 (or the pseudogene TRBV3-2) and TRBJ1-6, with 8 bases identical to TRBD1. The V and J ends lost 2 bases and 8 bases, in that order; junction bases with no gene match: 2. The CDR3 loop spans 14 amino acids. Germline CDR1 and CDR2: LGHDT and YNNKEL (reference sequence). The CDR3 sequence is CASSQQGADSPLHF. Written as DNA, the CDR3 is TGTGCCAGCAGCCAACAGGGGGCTGATTCACCCCTCCACTTT.

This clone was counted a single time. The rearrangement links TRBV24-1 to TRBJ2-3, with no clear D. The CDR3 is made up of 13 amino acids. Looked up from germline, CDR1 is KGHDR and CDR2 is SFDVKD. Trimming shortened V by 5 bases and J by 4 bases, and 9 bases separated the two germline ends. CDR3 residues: CATSAPAPDTQYF. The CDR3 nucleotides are TGTGCCACCAGTGCCCCCGCGCCAGATACGCAGTATTTT.

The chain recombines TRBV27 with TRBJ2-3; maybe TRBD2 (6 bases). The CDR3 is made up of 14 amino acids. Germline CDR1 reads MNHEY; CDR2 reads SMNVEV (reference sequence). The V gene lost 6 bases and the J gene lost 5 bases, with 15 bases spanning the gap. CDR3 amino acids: CASRRGGPGDTQYF. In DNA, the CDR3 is TGTGCCAGCAGGAGAGGAGGGCCGGGAGATACGCAGTATTTT.

CDR3 amino acids: CASSSPRGTSYEQYF. CDR3 DNA sequence: TGTGCCAGCAGCTCTCCCCGAGGGACATCCTACGAGCAGTACTTC. The genes are TRBV7-2 and TRBJ2-7; D is perhaps TRBD1 (6 bases). Trimming took off 4 bases at V and 1 base at J, with 14 bases between the two ends. In germline, CDR1 is SGHTA, CDR2 FQGNSA. The CDR3 totals 15 residues.

This CDR3 is CASSPPNEGNEKLFF. Written as DNA, the CDR3 is TGTGCCAGCTCACCACCGAATGAGGGAAATGAAAAACTGTTTTTT. The rearrangement joins TRBV18 to TRBJ1-4; no firm D call. The CDR3 runs 15 residues. V was pared by 0 bases and J by 5 bases, with 10 bases between. CDR1 and CDR2 from the germline V gene are KGHSH and LQKENI.

In nucleotides, the CDR3 is TGTGCCAGCAGCTTCGGCGGGGCTAACTATGGCTACACCTTC. It specifies CASSFGGANYGYTF. V is TRBV7-9 and J is TRBJ1-2, with D hard to call. Deletions cut 3 bases from V and 0 bases from J, with 8 bases between. Germline CDR1 is SEHNR and CDR2 is FQNEAQ (reference sequence). This CDR3 region has 14 residues.